The T cell receptor (beta chain) described here comes from a study of neurological immune-mediated disorders. This clonotype was found many times. The germline gives CDR1 SGHVS, CDR2 FNYEAQ. The CDR3 consists of 13 residues. The germline V and J ends were trimmed by 1 base and 0 bases, with 4 bases remaining between them. TCRdb re-called the 5' RACE reads with MiXCR, one entry per CDR3 protein. The data hold roughly 70,000 distinct CDR3 sequences, with roughly 5.5% observed a single time. The V gene is TRBV7-6, the J gene TRBJ2-7; no clear D. The receptor was derived from a woman aged 25 to 45 with multiple sclerosis. The sequenced sample consisted of PBMCs. The CDR3 DNA reads as TGTGCCAGCAGCTTAGAAGACTCCTACGAGCAGTACTTC. It specifies CASSLEDSYEQYF.